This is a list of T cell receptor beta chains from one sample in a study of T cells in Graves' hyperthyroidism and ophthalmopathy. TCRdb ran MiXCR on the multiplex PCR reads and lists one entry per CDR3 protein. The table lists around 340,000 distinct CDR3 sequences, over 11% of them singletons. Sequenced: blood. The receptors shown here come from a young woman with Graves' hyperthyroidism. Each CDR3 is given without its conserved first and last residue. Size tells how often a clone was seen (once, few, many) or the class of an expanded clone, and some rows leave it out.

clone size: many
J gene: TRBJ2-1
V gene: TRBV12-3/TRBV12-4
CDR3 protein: ASRPTGDEQF

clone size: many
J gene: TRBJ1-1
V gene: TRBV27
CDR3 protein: ASRPRRAMEAEAF

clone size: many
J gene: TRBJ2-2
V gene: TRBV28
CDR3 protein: ASSLETGELF

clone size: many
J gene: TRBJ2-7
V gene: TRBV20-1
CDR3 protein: SASRDGYEQY

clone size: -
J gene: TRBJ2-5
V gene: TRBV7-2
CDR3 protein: ASSLDGRAGETQY

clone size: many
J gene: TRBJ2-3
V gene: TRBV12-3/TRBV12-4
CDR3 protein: ASERRDTQY

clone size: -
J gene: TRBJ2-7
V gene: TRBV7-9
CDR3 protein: ASSPGTRPYEQY

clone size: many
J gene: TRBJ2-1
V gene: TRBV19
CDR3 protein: ASTAFRDSYNEQF

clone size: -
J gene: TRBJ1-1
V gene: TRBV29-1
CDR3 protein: SVVRQGASTEAF

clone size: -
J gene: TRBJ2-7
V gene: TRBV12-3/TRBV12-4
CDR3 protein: ASSWSAGSSYEQY

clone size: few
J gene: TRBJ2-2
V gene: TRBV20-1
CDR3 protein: SARDKARGLTEELF

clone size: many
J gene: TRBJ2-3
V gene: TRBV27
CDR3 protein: ASTPAGTDTQY

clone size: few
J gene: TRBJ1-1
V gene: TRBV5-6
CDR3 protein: ASSLGVPGTQEAF

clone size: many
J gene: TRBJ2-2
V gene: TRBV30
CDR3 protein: AWSSGTSAGGELF

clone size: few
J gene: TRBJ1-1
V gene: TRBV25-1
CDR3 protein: ASSDPARDTNTEAF

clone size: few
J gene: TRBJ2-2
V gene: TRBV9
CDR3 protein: ASSPSAGELF

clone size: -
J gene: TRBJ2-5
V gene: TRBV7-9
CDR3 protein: ASSLAENYQETQY

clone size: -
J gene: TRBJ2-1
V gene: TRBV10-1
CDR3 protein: ASSEGQGSHNEQF

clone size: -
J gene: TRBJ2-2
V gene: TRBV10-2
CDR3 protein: ASQGTFGTGELF

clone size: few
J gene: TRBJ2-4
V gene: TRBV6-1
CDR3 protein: ASSGETKNIQY

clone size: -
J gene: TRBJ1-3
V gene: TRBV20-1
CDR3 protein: SAREHGQGIGTIY

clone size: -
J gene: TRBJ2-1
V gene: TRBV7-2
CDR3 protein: ASSYIDDEQF

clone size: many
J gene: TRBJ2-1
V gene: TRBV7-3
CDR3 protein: ASSVLAGGGNEQF

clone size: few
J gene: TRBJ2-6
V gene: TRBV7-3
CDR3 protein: ASSEGGGTGANVLT

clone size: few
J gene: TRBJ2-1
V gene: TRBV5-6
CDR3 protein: ASSFVSGQGAEQF

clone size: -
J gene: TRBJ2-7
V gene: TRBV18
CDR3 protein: ASSPMGLPYEQY

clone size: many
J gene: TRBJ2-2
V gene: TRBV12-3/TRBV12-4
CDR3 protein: ASRQGPPGELF

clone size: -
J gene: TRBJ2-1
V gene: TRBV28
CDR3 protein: ASSLSQGGPSEQF

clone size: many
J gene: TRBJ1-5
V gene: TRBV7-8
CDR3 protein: ASSSQFQPQH

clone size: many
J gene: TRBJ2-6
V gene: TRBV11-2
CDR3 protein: ASSLVRSSGANVLT

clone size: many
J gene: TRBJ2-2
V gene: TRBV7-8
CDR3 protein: ASSLEASFGSGELF

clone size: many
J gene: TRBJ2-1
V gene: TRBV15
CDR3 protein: ATSISTRSEQF

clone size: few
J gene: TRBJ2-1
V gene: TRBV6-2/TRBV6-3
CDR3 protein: ASIFAGGNEQF

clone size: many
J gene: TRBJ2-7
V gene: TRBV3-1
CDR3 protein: ASTGGGSYEQY

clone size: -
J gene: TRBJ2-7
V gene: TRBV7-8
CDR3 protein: ASSSWREQY

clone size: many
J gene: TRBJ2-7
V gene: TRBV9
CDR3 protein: ASSFSGSPYEQY

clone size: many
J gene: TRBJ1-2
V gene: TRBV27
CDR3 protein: AVRRGNGYT

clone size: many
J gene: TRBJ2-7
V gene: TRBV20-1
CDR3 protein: SRPDPLNEQY

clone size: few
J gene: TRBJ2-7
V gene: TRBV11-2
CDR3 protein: ASSPQRDEQY

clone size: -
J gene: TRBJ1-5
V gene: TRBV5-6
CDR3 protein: ASSLGGVGPQH

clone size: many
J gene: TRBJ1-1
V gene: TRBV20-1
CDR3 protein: SARGLGYTEAF

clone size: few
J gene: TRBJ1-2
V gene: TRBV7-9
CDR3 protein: ASSPDSTYGYT